Listed below are T cell receptor beta chains from one sample, sequenced in a study of OX40 agonist ivuxolimab in advanced cancers. Generated by immunoSEQ multiplex PCR, the TCRdb table keeps only in-frame clones and is missing some. The data contain about 87,000 clones, 85% to 90% of them singletons. The source material was CD4+ or CD8+ T cells sorted from blood, sampled in a trial of the OX40 agonist ivuxolimab. These receptors were taken from an adult with an advanced solid tumor such as melanoma, head and neck, liver or kidney cancer. Each CDR3 is given with its conserved first and last residue. The D gene is left open where the match is weak. Clone size is shown for a subset of rows, as once, few, many or a class of expanded clone.

cdr3_length: 13
v_call: TRBV7-6
j_call: TRBJ2-3
d_call: -
clone_size: -
cdr3_aa: CASSLARVDTQYF
cdr3_nt: TGTGCCAGCAGCTTAGCCAGGGTAGATACGCAGTATTTT

cdr3_length: 15
v_call: TRBV5-1
j_call: TRBJ2-6
d_call: -
clone_size: few
cdr3_aa: CASSLGYSGANVLTF
cdr3_nt: TGCGCCAGCAGCTTGGGATATTCTGGGGCCAACGTCCTGACTTTC

cdr3_length: 13
v_call: TRBV27
j_call: TRBJ2-3
d_call: -
clone_size: -
cdr3_aa: CASSFQSIDTQYF
cdr3_nt: TGTGCCAGCAGTTTCCAGTCCATAGATACGCAGTATTTT

cdr3_length: 13
v_call: TRBV6-5
j_call: TRBJ2-3
d_call: -
clone_size: -
cdr3_aa: CASSLESTDTQYF
cdr3_nt: TGTGCCAGCAGTTTGGAGAGCACAGATACGCAGTATTTT

cdr3_length: 15
v_call: TRBV11-2
j_call: TRBJ2-7
d_call: TRBD2
clone_size: -
cdr3_aa: CASSQLAGVVYEQYF
cdr3_nt: TGTGCCAGCAGCCAACTAGCGGGAGTGGTCTACGAGCAGTACTTC

cdr3_length: 12
v_call: TRBV2
j_call: TRBJ2-7
d_call: -
clone_size: -
cdr3_aa: CASRAGTYEQYF
cdr3_nt: TGTGCCAGCAGAGCCGGGACCTACGAGCAGTACTTC

cdr3_length: 17
v_call: TRBV12-1
j_call: TRBJ2-4
d_call: -
clone_size: -
cdr3_aa: CASSFKLAGTAKNIQYF
cdr3_nt: TGTGCCAGCAGCTTTAAACTAGCGGGCACAGCCAAAAACATTCAGTACTTC

cdr3_length: 15
v_call: TRBV9
j_call: TRBJ1-3
d_call: -
clone_size: -
cdr3_aa: CASSVGATGFDTIYF
cdr3_nt: TGTGCCAGCAGCGTGGGGGCGACAGGTTTTGACACCATATATTTT

cdr3_length: 14
v_call: TRBV11-2
j_call: TRBJ2-3
d_call: -
clone_size: -
cdr3_aa: CASSLGRGTDTQYF
cdr3_nt: TGTGCCAGCAGCTTGGGCAGGGGAACAGATACGCAGTATTTT

cdr3_length: 13
v_call: TRBV7-2
j_call: TRBJ1-1
d_call: -
clone_size: -
cdr3_aa: CASSPRGVTEAFF
cdr3_nt: TGTGCCAGCAGCCCAAGGGGGGTCACTGAAGCTTTCTTT

cdr3_length: 13
v_call: TRBV30
j_call: TRBJ1-4
d_call: TRBD1
clone_size: -
cdr3_aa: CAWGDREGEKLFF
cdr3_nt: TGTGCCTGGGGGGACAGGGAAGGTGAAAAACTGTTTTTT

cdr3_length: 13
v_call: TRBV10-3
j_call: TRBJ2-5
d_call: TRBD1
clone_size: once
cdr3_aa: CASFDRTGGVQYF
cdr3_nt: TGTGCCTCCTTCGATCGGACAGGGGGGGTGCAGTACTTC

cdr3_length: 15
v_call: TRBV7-8
j_call: TRBJ2-2
d_call: -
clone_size: -
cdr3_aa: CASSLVTRNTGELFF
cdr3_nt: TGTGCCAGCAGCTTAGTGACTAGAAACACCGGGGAGCTGTTTTTT

cdr3_length: 16
v_call: TRBV6-5
j_call: TRBJ1-2
d_call: -
clone_size: once
cdr3_aa: CASSSPGELRDYGYTF
cdr3_nt: TGTGCCAGCAGTTCCCCTGGGGAACTGCGGGACTATGGCTACACCTTC

cdr3_length: 16
v_call: TRBV9
j_call: TRBJ2-1
d_call: TRBD2
clone_size: -
cdr3_aa: CASSDLAGGAYNEQFF
cdr3_nt: TGTGCCAGCAGCGACCTAGCGGGGGGGGCCTACAATGAGCAGTTCTTC

cdr3_length: 15
v_call: TRBV9
j_call: TRBJ2-3
d_call: TRBD2
clone_size: -
cdr3_aa: CASSSGTISTDTQYF
cdr3_nt: TGTGCCAGCAGCTCCGGGACTATTAGCACAGATACGCAGTATTTT

cdr3_length: 15
v_call: TRBV6-5
j_call: TRBJ2-5
d_call: -
clone_size: -
cdr3_aa: CASSYSQGWQETQYF
cdr3_nt: TGTGCCAGCAGTTACTCGCAGGGGTGGCAAGAGACCCAGTACTTC

cdr3_length: 15
v_call: TRBV6-5
j_call: TRBJ2-3
d_call: TRBD2
clone_size: -
cdr3_aa: CASNHGTSGTDTQYF
cdr3_nt: TGTGCCAGCAACCACGGGACTAGCGGTACAGATACGCAGTATTTT

cdr3_length: 11
v_call: TRBV30
j_call: TRBJ2-4
d_call: -
clone_size: -
cdr3_aa: CAWEGVNIQYF
cdr3_nt: TGTGCCTGGGAGGGGGTGAACATTCAGTACTTC

cdr3_length: 16
v_call: TRBV7-3
j_call: TRBJ2-1
d_call: -
clone_size: -
cdr3_aa: CASSPAGQSRVNEQFF
cdr3_nt: TGTGCCAGCAGCCCCGCAGGACAGAGCCGTGTCAATGAGCAGTTCTTC

cdr3_length: 14
v_call: TRBV5-1
j_call: TRBJ2-5
d_call: TRBD1
clone_size: few
cdr3_aa: CASSPRQGAKTQYF
cdr3_nt: TGCGCCAGCAGCCCTCGACAGGGTGCGAAGACCCAGTACTTC

cdr3_length: 15
v_call: TRBV7-3
j_call: TRBJ2-1
d_call: -
clone_size: few
cdr3_aa: CASSLVAVLYNEQFF
cdr3_nt: TGTGCCAGCAGCTTAGTCGCGGTCCTTTACAATGAGCAGTTCTTC

cdr3_length: 16
v_call: TRBV5-4
j_call: TRBJ2-1
d_call: TRBD2
clone_size: -
cdr3_aa: CASTPSSGRRYNEQFF
cdr3_nt: TGTGCCAGCACCCCCTCCAGCGGGAGGCGTTACAATGAGCAGTTCTTC

cdr3_length: 16
v_call: TRBV7-2
j_call: TRBJ2-3
d_call: -
clone_size: -
cdr3_aa: CASSSGGTAGTDTQYF
cdr3_nt: TGTGCCAGCAGCTCCGGGGGAACGGCGGGCACAGATACGCAGTATTTT

cdr3_length: 16
v_call: TRBV7-2
j_call: TRBJ2-1
d_call: TRBD2
clone_size: -
cdr3_aa: CASSFGLAGGDNEQFF
cdr3_nt: TGTGCCAGCAGCTTTGGACTAGCGGGAGGCGACAATGAGCAGTTCTTC

cdr3_length: 12
v_call: TRBV6-1
j_call: TRBJ1-1
d_call: -
clone_size: -
cdr3_aa: CASSVNPGKAFF
cdr3_nt: TGTGCCAGCAGTGTAAATCCTGGGAAAGCTTTCTTT

cdr3_length: 14
v_call: TRBV27
j_call: TRBJ2-2
d_call: -
clone_size: -
cdr3_aa: CASSLQGETGELFF
cdr3_nt: TGTGCCAGCAGTTTACAGGGCGAGACCGGGGAGCTGTTTTTT

cdr3_length: 16
v_call: TRBV7-9
j_call: TRBJ2-2
d_call: TRBD2
clone_size: once
cdr3_aa: CASSLVPGGAVGELFF
cdr3_nt: TGTGCCAGCAGCTTAGTCCCGGGAGGAGCTGTCGGGGAGCTGTTTTTT

cdr3_length: 16
v_call: TRBV2
j_call: TRBJ2-4
d_call: -
clone_size: once
cdr3_aa: CASRTGLGAGSDIQYF
cdr3_nt: TGTGCCAGCAGGACAGGACTGGGAGCTGGGTCAGACATTCAGTACTTC

cdr3_length: 16
v_call: TRBV19
j_call: TRBJ1-2
d_call: -
clone_size: -
cdr3_aa: CASSIDSRLPVDGYTF
cdr3_nt: TGTGCCAGTAGTATAGATTCGAGGCTGCCCGTCGATGGCTACACCTTC

cdr3_length: 14
v_call: TRBV30
j_call: TRBJ2-3
d_call: -
clone_size: -
cdr3_aa: CAWSVRGGGDTQYF
cdr3_nt: TGTGCCTGGAGTGTAAGGGGGGGCGGAGATACGCAGTATTTT

cdr3_length: 16
v_call: TRBV5-6
j_call: TRBJ2-5
d_call: TRBD1
clone_size: few
cdr3_aa: CASSFGTGASQETQYF
cdr3_nt: TGTGCCAGCAGCTTCGGGACAGGCGCAAGTCAAGAGACCCAGTACTTC

cdr3_length: 14
v_call: TRBV29-1
j_call: TRBJ2-1
d_call: TRBD2
clone_size: -
cdr3_aa: CSVEEASGYNEQFF
cdr3_nt: TGCAGCGTTGAGGAGGCTAGCGGATACAATGAGCAGTTCTTC

cdr3_length: 17
v_call: TRBV5-5
j_call: TRBJ2-6
d_call: TRBD2
clone_size: -
cdr3_aa: CASSLTSGGSGANVLTF
cdr3_nt: TGTGCCAGCAGCTTGACTAGCGGTGGCTCTGGGGCCAACGTCCTGACTTTC

cdr3_length: 15
v_call: TRBV7-3
j_call: TRBJ1-2
d_call: -
clone_size: -
cdr3_aa: CASSLHGVSPYGYTF
cdr3_nt: TGTGCCAGCAGCTTACATGGGGTGAGCCCTTATGGCTACACCTTC

cdr3_length: 14
v_call: TRBV11-2
j_call: TRBJ2-7
d_call: TRBD1
clone_size: few
cdr3_aa: CASSPGDSGVSQYF
cdr3_nt: TGTGCCAGCAGCCCTGGGGACAGTGGAGTTTCGCAGTACTTC

cdr3_length: 14
v_call: TRBV7-2
j_call: TRBJ2-3
d_call: -
clone_size: -
cdr3_aa: CASSRDFSTDTQYF
cdr3_nt: TGTGCCAGCTCCCGGGACTTTAGCACAGATACGCAGTATTTT

cdr3_length: 16
v_call: TRBV5-5
j_call: TRBJ2-5
d_call: TRBD1
clone_size: -
cdr3_aa: CASSKGTGGGQETQYF
cdr3_nt: TGTGCCAGCAGCAAGGGGACAGGGGGAGGTCAAGAGACCCAGTACTTC

cdr3_length: 15
v_call: TRBV6-5
j_call: TRBJ2-5
d_call: -
clone_size: once
cdr3_aa: CASSATTAGPGTQYF
cdr3_nt: TGTGCCAGCAGTGCGACCACGGCCGGCCCCGGGACCCAGTACTTC

cdr3_length: 15
v_call: TRBV7-9
j_call: TRBJ2-7
d_call: TRBD2
clone_size: -
cdr3_aa: CASTRTSGYSYEQYF
cdr3_nt: TGTGCCAGCACCCGGACTAGCGGGTACTCCTACGAGCAGTACTTC

cdr3_length: 15
v_call: TRBV18
j_call: TRBJ2-6
d_call: -
clone_size: -
cdr3_aa: CASSDIQSRANVLTF
cdr3_nt: TGTGCCAGCTCAGACATACAAAGTCGGGCCAACGTCCTGACTTTC

cdr3_length: 12
v_call: TRBV19
j_call: TRBJ1-2
d_call: -
clone_size: -
cdr3_aa: CASRASGYGYTF
cdr3_nt: TGTGCCAGTAGGGCCTCGGGCTATGGCTACACCTTC

cdr3_length: 15
v_call: TRBV5-4
j_call: TRBJ2-7
d_call: -
clone_size: -
cdr3_aa: CASSREQPQAYEQYF
cdr3_nt: TGTGCCAGCAGCCGGGAACAGCCACAGGCCTACGAGCAGTACTTC

cdr3_length: 12
v_call: TRBV29-1
j_call: TRBJ2-5
d_call: -
clone_size: -
cdr3_aa: CSVLSNYETQYF
cdr3_nt: TGCAGCGTTTTGTCGAATTACGAGACCCAGTACTTC

cdr3_length: 13
v_call: TRBV13
j_call: TRBJ2-7
d_call: -
clone_size: -
cdr3_aa: CASSLVSSYEQYF
cdr3_nt: TGTGCCAGCAGCTTAGTCAGTTCCTACGAGCAGTACTTC

cdr3_length: 18
v_call: TRBV12-1
j_call: TRBJ2-7
d_call: -
clone_size: once
cdr3_aa: CASSFAVLAGEVSYEQYF
cdr3_nt: TGTGCCAGCAGCTTTGCTGTACTAGCGGGAGAAGTGTCCTACGAGCAGTACTTC

cdr3_length: 15
v_call: TRBV18
j_call: TRBJ2-7
d_call: TRBD2
clone_size: -
cdr3_aa: CASSPSGGMSYEQYF
cdr3_nt: TGTGCCAGCTCACCTAGCGGGGGGATGTCCTACGAGCAGTACTTC

cdr3_length: 13
v_call: TRBV7-2
j_call: TRBJ2-5
d_call: TRBD1
clone_size: once
cdr3_aa: CASSYGTGETQYF
cdr3_nt: TGTGCCAGCAGCTATGGGACAGGAGAGACCCAGTACTTC

cdr3_length: 15
v_call: TRBV19
j_call: TRBJ2-1
d_call: TRBD2
clone_size: -
cdr3_aa: CASSALAGSYNEQFF
cdr3_nt: TGTGCCAGTAGTGCACTAGCGGGGTCATACAATGAGCAGTTCTTC

cdr3_length: 15
v_call: TRBV30
j_call: TRBJ2-5
d_call: -
clone_size: -
cdr3_aa: CAWSLGGSSRETQYF
cdr3_nt: TGTGCCTGGAGTCTAGGGGGATCCTCGCGGGAGACCCAGTACTTC